The rows below give T cell receptor beta chains drawn from one sample of a study of response to subunit inactivated influenza vaccine. TCRdb used MiXCR to reprocess the RT-PCR reads, holding one entry per CDR3 protein. This table has hundreds of thousands of distinct CDR3 sequences, less than 20% appearing once. Sequencing was performed on PBMCs from blood, taken 5 days after vaccination. These receptors all come from a man aged 50 to 59 who received an inactivated influenza vaccine. CDR3s include the opening cysteine and the closing phenylalanine or tryptophan. D genes are given only for firm matches. Only some rows state a clone size, as once, few, many or a class for expanded clones.

TRBJ2-7,TRBV7-9,TRBD1,many,TGTGCCAGCAGCCGGGACAGTCTGACCTACGAGCAGTACTTC,CASSRDSLTYEQYF
TRBJ2-3,TRBV6-1,-,many,TGTGCCAGCATGGAGATCCAGGGATATACGCAGTATTTT,CASMEIQGYTQYF
TRBJ1-5,TRBV18,-,few,TGTGCCAGCTCACGGACATCCCTTGGAGGCAATCAGCCCCAGCATTTT,CASSRTSLGGNQPQHF
TRBJ2-7,TRBV5-1,TRBD1,-,TGCGCCAGCAGCATAAAAGGACAGGGGGTATCGGACGAGCAGTACTTC,CASSIKGQGVSDEQYF
TRBJ2-7,TRBV10-3,-,-,TGTGCCATCAGCCTCGGGACGGCGTTCGAGCAGTACTTC,CAISLGTAFEQYF
TRBJ2-3,TRBV10-3,TRBD1,-,TGTGCCGTCCAACTACCGGGACAGGGGGCGGCGAAGAGGACAGATACGCAGTATTTT,CAVQLPGQGAAKRTDTQYF
TRBJ2-7,TRBV20-1,TRBD2,few,TGCAGTGCCAACCCTAGCGGGAGGTCCTACGAGCAGTACTTC,CSANPSGRSYEQYF
TRBJ1-5,TRBV7-2,TRBD1,-,TGTGCCAGCAGCTGGAGGACAGGGGGGGGTCAGCCCCAGCATTTT,CASSWRTGGGQPQHF
TRBJ2-3,TRBV2,-,few,TGTGCCAGCAGGATCCGAATCCCAGGAGAGAGTACAGATACGCAGTATTTT,CASRIRIPGESTDTQYF
TRBJ1-2,TRBV12-3/TRBV12-4,TRBD1,few,TGTGCCAGCAGTTCAACCGGGACAGGGGGCCTCGGCTACACCTTC,CASSSTGTGGLGYTF
TRBJ2-3,TRBV20-1,TRBD2,-,TGCAGTGCTAAGAGACTAGCGGGTAACACAGATACGCAGTATTTT,CSAKRLAGNTDTQYF
TRBJ2-5,TRBV18,TRBD1,-,TGTGCCAGCTCACCGCCCCGGACAGGGATTAACCAAGAGACCCAGTACTTC,CASSPPRTGINQETQYF
TRBJ2-7,TRBV6-2/TRBV6-3,-,once,TGTGCCAGCAGTTACTCGACTTTGTTCTCTCGCTCCTACGAGCAGTACTTC,CASSYSTLFSRSYEQYF
TRBJ2-1,TRBV7-8,-,many,TGTGCCAGCAGCCCCAGGGGCCGGTCCTACAATGAGCAGTTCTTC,CASSPRGRSYNEQFF
TRBJ2-7,TRBV12-3/TRBV12-4,TRBD2,-,TGTGCCAGCAGTAACGGACTAGCGGGAGAGTACGAGCAGTACTTC,CASSNGLAGEYEQYF
TRBJ2-2,TRBV5-4,TRBD2,few,TGTGCCAGCAGTTCGCGGACTAGCGGGATATCGAGCGGGGAGCTGTTTTTT,CASSSRTSGISSGELFF
TRBJ2-5,TRBV12-3/TRBV12-4,TRBD2,few,TGTGCCAGCAGTTTCCCCGGGGGGCAAGAGACCCAGTACTTC,CASSFPGGQETQYF
TRBJ1-6,TRBV7-2,-,few,TGTGCCAGCAGCTTATCGCAGCGCCGGGGGAGCTCACCCCTCCACTTT,CASSLSQRRGSSPLHF
TRBJ2-1,TRBV20-1,-,-,TGCAGTGCTAGAGTAGGGACTTCCTACAATGAGCAGTTCTTC,CSARVGTSYNEQFF
TRBJ2-1,TRBV20-1,-,-,TGCAGTGCCCAACCGGGAGGGGGCGCTTCATGGGCTAGCGGTGGATTC,CSAQPGGGASWASGGF
TRBJ1-1,TRBV7-9,-,few,TGTGCCAGCAGCTTAGGGAACAGGGTGGCGAACACTGAAGCTTTCTTT,CASSLGNRVANTEAFF
TRBJ2-7,TRBV6-2/TRBV6-3,-,-,TGTGCCACCGAGGACTCGACCTACGAGCAGTACTTC,CATEDSTYEQYF
TRBJ2-1,TRBV24-1,-,few,TGTGCCACCAGTGACGCTAGCCGGCCAGGGCAGTTCTTC,CATSDASRPGQFF
TRBJ1-4,TRBV6-5,-,-,TGTGCCAGCGGAACGACTAATGAAAAACTGTTTTTT,CASGTTNEKLFF
TRBJ2-1,TRBV11-2,-,-,TGTGCCAGCAGCTCCGGACGTAGCTCCTACAATGAGCAGTTCTTC,CASSSGRSSYNEQFF
TRBJ1-1,TRBV6-1,-,-,TGTGCCAGCAGTGAAGCAACAGGGTTGGAAGCTTTCTTT,CASSEATGLEAFF
TRBJ2-7,TRBV18,TRBD2,-,TGTGCCAGCTCACCATCACTAGCGGGTTCCTACGAGCAGTACTTC,CASSPSLAGSYEQYF
TRBJ1-5,TRBV12-3/TRBV12-4,TRBD1,-,TGTGCCAGCAATCGACAGGGGACTAGCAATCAGCCCCAGCATTTT,CASNRQGTSNQPQHF
TRBJ2-7,TRBV5-1,-,few,TGCGCCAGCAGCTTGGAACCCGGTCGATCCGAGCAGTACTTC,CASSLEPGRSEQYF
TRBJ2-5,TRBV29-1,-,many,TGCAGCGTTGACTGGGGGGAGACCCAGTACTTC,CSVDWGETQYF
TRBJ2-7,TRBV20-1,TRBD2,many,TGCAGTGCGCCTCTCACGGGAGGGTACTACGAGCAGTACTTC,CSAPLTGGYYEQYF
TRBJ2-7,TRBV29-1,TRBD1,-,TGCAGCGTTGGGCTCAGGGGGCTCTACGAGCAGTACTTC,CSVGLRGLYEQYF
TRBJ1-4,TRBV12-3/TRBV12-4,-,few,TGTGCCAGCAGTTTAGGATCAGCGTTTCGGGAAAAACTGTTTTTT,CASSLGSAFREKLFF
TRBJ1-1,TRBV29-1,-,-,TGCAGCGGGGTCCCAGGGATGAACACTGAAGCTTTCTTT,CSGVPGMNTEAFF
TRBJ2-1,TRBV7-6,-,-,TGTGCCAGCAGCTTAGAGCTTTGGGGGCCTGGCTCCTACAATGAGCAGTTCTTC,CASSLELWGPGSYNEQFF
TRBJ1-2,TRBV29-1,-,-,TGCAGCGTTAATCAGCGCCCGGGAGGCTACACCTTC,CSVNQRPGGYTF
TRBJ2-1,TRBV5-1,TRBD2,few,TGCGCCAGCAGCTCCTGGACTAGCGGGCGTCCCAGGGAGCAGTTCTTC,CASSSWTSGRPREQFF
TRBJ2-7,TRBV2,-,-,TGTGCCAGCAGTGCAGGGGCTTCAGCTTCCTACGAGCAGTACTTC,CASSAGASASYEQYF
TRBJ2-3,TRBV29-1,-,-,TGCAGCGTGGAACTAGGGGTTCGAGGGGGTACGCAGTATTTT,CSVELGVRGGTQYF
TRBJ2-5,TRBV29-1,-,many,TGCAGCGTTGGTGGGGAAGAGACCCAGTACTTC,CSVGGEETQYF
TRBJ2-4,TRBV2,TRBD1,few,TGTGCCAGCAGTACAGGGGGCGAGGGAAACATTCAGTACTTC,CASSTGGEGNIQYF